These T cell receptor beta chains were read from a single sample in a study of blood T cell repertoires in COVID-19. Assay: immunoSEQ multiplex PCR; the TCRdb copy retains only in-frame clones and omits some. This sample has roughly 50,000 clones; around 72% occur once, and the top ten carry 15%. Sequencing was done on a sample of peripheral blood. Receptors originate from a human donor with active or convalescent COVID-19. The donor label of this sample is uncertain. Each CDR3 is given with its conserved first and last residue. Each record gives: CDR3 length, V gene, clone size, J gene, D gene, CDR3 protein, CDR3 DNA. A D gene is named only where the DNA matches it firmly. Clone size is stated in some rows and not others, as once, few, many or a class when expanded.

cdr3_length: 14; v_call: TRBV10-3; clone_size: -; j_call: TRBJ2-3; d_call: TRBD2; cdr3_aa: CAMSAGGGTDTQYF; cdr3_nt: TGTGCTATGTCGGCGGGAGGTGGCACAGATACGCAGTATTTT
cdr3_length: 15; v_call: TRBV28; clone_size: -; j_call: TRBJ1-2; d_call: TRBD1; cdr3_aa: CASSSGQGLNYGYTF; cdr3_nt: TGTGCCAGCAGTTCAGGACAGGGCCTTAACTATGGCTACACCTTC
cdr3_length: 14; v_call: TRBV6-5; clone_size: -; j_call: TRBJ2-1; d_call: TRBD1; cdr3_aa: CASKGDREIYEQFF; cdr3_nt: TGTGCCAGCAAAGGGGACAGGGAAATATATGAGCAGTTCTTC
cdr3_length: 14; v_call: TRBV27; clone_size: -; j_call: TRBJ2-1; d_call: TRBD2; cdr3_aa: CASSLAGVQYEQFF; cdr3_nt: TGTGCCAGCAGTTTAGCGGGAGTACAGTATGAGCAGTTCTTC
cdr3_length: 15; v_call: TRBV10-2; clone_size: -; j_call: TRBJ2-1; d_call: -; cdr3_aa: CASSRTLSSYNEQFF; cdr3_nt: TGCGCCAGCAGTCGGACTCTGAGCTCCTACAATGAGCAGTTCTTC
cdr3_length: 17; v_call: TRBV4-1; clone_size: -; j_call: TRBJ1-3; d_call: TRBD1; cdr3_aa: CASSQDRTGIDGNTIYF; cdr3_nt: TGCGCCAGCAGCCAAGATCGGACAGGGATTGATGGAAACACCATATATTTT
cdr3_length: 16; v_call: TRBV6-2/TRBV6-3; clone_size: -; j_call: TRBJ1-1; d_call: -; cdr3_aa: CASSYHRRGGFIEAFF; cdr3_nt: TGTGCCAGCAGTTACCATCGCAGGGGTGGTTTTATTGAAGCTTTCTTT
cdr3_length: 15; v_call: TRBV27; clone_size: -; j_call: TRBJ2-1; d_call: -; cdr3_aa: CASSFRNPGLNEQFF; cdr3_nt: TGTGCCAGCAGTTTCCGGAACCCGGGGTTGAATGAGCAGTTCTTC
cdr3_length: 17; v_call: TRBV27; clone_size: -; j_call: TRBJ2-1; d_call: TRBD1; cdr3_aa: CARTGVVCKRSQGEQFF; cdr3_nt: TGTGCCAGGACAGGGGTTGTTTGCAAGCGGTCCCAGGGAGAGCAGTTCTTC
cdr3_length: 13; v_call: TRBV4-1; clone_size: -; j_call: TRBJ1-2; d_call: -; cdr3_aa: CASSQSAGDGYTF; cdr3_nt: TGCGCCAGCAGCCAATCAGCGGGGGATGGCTACACCTTC
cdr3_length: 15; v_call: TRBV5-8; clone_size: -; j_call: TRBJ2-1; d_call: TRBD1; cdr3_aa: CASSRTGTGTNEQFF; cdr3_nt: TGTGCCAGCAGTCGAACCGGGACAGGGACCAATGAGCAGTTCTTC
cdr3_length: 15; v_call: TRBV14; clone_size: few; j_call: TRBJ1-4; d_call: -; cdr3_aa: CASSQLGLRNEKLFF; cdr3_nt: TGTGCCAGCAGCCAATTGGGCCTCCGTAATGAAAAACTGTTTTTT
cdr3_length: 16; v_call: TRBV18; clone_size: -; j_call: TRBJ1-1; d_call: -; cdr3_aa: CASSRGKGSVITEAFF; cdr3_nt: TGTGCCAGCTCCCGGGGTAAGGGATCGGTGATCACTGAAGCTTTCTTT
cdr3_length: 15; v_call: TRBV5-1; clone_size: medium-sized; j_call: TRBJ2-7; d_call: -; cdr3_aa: CASSFGYGIGDEQYF; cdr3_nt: TGCGCCAGCAGCTTTGGCTACGGGATCGGCGACGAGCAGTACTTC
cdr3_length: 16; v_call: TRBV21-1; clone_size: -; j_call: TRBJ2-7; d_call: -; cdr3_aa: CASSKGHLAPRMEQYF; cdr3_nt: TGTGCCAGCAGCAAAGGGCATCTCGCCCCGCGGATGGAGCAGTACTTC
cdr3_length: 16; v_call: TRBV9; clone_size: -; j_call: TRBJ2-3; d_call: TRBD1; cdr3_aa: CASSSAPGTGSDTQYF; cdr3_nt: TGTGCCAGCAGCTCCGCCCCCGGGACAGGGTCAGATACGCAGTATTTT
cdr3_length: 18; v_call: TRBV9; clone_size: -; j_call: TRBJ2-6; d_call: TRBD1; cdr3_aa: CASSDRQGQLSGANVLTF; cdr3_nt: TGTGCCAGCAGCGACAGACAGGGACAACTCTCTGGGGCCAACGTCCTGACTTTC
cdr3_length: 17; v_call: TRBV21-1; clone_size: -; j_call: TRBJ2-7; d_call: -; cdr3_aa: CASPPTTRDRDKYEQYF; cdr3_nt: TGTGCCAGCCCACCAACAACCCGGGACAGGGACAAATACGAGCAGTACTTC
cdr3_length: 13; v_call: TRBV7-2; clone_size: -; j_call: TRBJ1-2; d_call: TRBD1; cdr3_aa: CASSRRQGHGYTF; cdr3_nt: TGTGCCAGCAGCCGAAGACAGGGCCATGGCTACACCTTC
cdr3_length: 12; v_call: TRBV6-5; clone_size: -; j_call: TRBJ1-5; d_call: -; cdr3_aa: CASGGHNQPQHF; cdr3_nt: TGTGCCAGTGGCGGGCATAATCAGCCCCAGCATTTT
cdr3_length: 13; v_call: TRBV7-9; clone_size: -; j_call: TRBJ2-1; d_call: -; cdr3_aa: CASSWQSNNEQFF; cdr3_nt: TGTGCCAGCAGCTGGCAGTCAAACAATGAGCAGTTCTTC
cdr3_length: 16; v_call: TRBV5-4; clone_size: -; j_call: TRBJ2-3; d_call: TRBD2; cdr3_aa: CASSTRTSRNTDTQYF; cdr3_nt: TGTGCCAGCAGCACCCGGACTAGCAGAAACACAGATACGCAGTATTTT
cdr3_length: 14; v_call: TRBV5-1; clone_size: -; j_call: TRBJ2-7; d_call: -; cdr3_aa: CASSLDTTAYEQYF; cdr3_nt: TGCGCCAGCAGCTTGGATACTACTGCCTACGAGCAGTACTTC
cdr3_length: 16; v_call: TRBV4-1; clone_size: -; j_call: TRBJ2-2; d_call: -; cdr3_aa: CASSQVLAGGTGELFF; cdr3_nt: TGCGCCAGCAGCCAAGTACTAGCCGGGGGCACCGGGGAGCTGTTTTTT
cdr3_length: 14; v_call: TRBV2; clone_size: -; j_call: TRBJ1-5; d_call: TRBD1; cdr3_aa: CASSGTGGDQPQHF; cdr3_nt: TGTGCCAGCAGTGGGACAGGGGGAGATCAGCCCCAGCATTTT
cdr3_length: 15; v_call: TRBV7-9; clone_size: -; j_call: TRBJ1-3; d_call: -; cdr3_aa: CASSITGSSGNTIYF; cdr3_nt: TGTGCCAGCAGCATAACAGGGAGCTCTGGAAACACCATATATTTT
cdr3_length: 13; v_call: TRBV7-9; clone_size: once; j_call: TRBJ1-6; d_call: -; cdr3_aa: CASRGVGNSPLHF; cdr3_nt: TGTGCCAGCCGGGGGGTGGGTAATTCACCCCTCCACTTT
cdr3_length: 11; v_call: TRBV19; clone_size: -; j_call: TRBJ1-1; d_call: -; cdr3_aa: CASTGETEAFF; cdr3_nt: TGTGCCAGTACAGGGGAGACTGAAGCTTTCTTT
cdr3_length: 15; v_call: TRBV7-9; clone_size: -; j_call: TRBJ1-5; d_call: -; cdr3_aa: CASSLEGGPNQPQHF; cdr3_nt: TGTGCCAGCAGCTTAGAAGGGGGTCCAAATCAGCCCCAGCATTTT
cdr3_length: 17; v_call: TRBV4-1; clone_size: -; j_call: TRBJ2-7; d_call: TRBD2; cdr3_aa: CASSQGNSGRFLGEQYF; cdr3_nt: TGCGCCAGCAGCCAAGGCAATAGCGGGAGGTTTCTCGGCGAGCAGTACTTC
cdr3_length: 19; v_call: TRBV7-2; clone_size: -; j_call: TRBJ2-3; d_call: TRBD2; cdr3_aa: CASSSALARLAGLRDTQYF; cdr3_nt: TGTGCCAGCAGCTCGGCCTTGGCGAGACTAGCGGGCCTCAGGGATACGCAGTATTTT
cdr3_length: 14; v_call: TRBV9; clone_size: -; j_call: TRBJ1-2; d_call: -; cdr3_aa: CASSVDGGPYGYTF; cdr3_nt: TGTGCCAGCAGCGTAGACGGGGGGCCCTATGGCTACACCTTC
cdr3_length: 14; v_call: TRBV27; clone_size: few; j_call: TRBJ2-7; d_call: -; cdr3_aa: CASRFRARDYEQYF; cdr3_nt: TGTGCCAGCAGATTTAGGGCCCGGGACTACGAGCAGTACTTC
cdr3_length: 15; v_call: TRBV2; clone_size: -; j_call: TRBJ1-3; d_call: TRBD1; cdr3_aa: CASRVTGVGGNTIYF; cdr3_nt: TGTGCCAGCAGGGTTACAGGGGTTGGTGGAAACACCATATATTTT
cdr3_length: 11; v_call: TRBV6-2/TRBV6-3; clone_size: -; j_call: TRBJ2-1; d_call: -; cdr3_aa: CASSQAIEQFF; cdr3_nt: TGTGCCAGCAGTCAAGCGATTGAGCAGTTCTTC
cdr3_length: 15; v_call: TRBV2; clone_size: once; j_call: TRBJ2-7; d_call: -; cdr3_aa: CASSPAGIALLEQYF; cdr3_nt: TGTGCCAGCAGCCCAGCCGGGATCGCTCTCCTCGAGCAGTACTTC
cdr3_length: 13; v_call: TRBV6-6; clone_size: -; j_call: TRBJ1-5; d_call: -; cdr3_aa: CASSPYRDQPQHF; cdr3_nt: TGTGCCAGCAGTCCCTACAGGGATCAGCCCCAGCATTTT
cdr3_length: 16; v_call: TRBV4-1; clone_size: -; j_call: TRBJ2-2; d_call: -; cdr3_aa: CASSQSSGFITGELFF; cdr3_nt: TGCGCCAGCAGCCAGTCAAGCGGGTTTATCACCGGGGAGCTGTTTTTT
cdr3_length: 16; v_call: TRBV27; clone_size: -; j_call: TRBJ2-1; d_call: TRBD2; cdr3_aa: CASRPLTGGLYNEQFF; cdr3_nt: TGTGCCAGCAGACCCCTTACGGGAGGGTTATACAATGAGCAGTTCTTC
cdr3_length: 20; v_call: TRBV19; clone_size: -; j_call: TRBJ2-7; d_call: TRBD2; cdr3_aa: CASSIASWGGLAGPSYEQYF; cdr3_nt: TGTGCCAGTAGTATAGCCTCCTGGGGGGGCCTAGCGGGACCGTCCTACGAGCAGTACTTC
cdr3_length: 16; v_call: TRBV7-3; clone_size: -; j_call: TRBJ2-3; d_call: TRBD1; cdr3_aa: CASSTTGTGPPVTQYF; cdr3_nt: TGTGCCAGCAGCACTACCGGGACAGGGCCCCCTGTGACGCAGTATTTT
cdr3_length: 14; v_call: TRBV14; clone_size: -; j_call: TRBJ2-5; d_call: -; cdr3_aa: CASSQDTWAETQYF; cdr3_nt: TGTGCCAGCAGCCAAGATACGTGGGCGGAGACCCAGTACTTC
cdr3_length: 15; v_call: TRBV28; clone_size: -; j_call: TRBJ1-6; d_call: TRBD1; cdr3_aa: CASTTWTGEVGALHF; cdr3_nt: TGTGCCAGCACTACCTGGACAGGGGAAGTCGGGGCCCTCCACTTT
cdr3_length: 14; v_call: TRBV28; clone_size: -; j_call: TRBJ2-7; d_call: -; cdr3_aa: CASSFGETLYEQYF; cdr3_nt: TGTGCCAGCAGTTTCGGGGAGACCCTCTACGAGCAGTACTTC
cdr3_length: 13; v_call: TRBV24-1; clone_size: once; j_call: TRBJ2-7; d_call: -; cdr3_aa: CATRRQEIYEQYF; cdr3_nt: TGTGCCACCAGGAGACAGGAGATCTACGAGCAGTACTTC
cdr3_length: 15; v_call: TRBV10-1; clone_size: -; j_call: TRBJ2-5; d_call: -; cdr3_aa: CASSEAFEGKETQYF; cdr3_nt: TGCGCCAGCAGTGAGGCGTTTGAGGGTAAAGAGACCCAGTACTTC
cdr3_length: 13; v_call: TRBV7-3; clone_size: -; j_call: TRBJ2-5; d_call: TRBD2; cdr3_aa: CASSPSGRETQYF; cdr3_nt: TGTGCCAGCAGCCCAAGCGGGAGGGAGACCCAGTACTTC